This T cell receptor (beta chain) derives from a study of beta chain features in type 1 diabetes. Study-level results: Naive, central memory and Treg TCRB repertoires appeared more alike in patients than in healthy donors. PCR might favor shorter templates, equally in patients and controls.

Markers CD45RO/CCR7/CD25/CD127/CD95/CD27 served to sort CD4+ naive, central memory, regulatory and stem cell-like memory cells. All of the isolated RNA was reverse transcribed, so expressed TCRB transcripts were sequenced. Data came from immunoSEQ multiplex PCR; TCRdb stores just in-frame clones and leaves some out. The sample contains 200,000 to 300,000 clones, under 70% of which appear only once. Comments on this clone: What it binds is not known.

Germline assignment: CDR1 SGDLS and CDR2 YYNGEE. V was cut by 4 bases and J by 0 bases, with 13 bases left in between. There are 15 residues in the CDR3. This chain connects TRBV9 to TRBJ1-1; D ambiguous. Sequences were obtained from naive CD4+ T cells from blood. This TCR came from a man aged 25 to 45 in good health. The CDR3 loop reads CASSPEVEMNTEAFF. In DNA, the CDR3 is TGTGCCAGCAGCCCAGAGGTGGAAATGAACACTGAAGCTTTCTTT. The full variable domain, in which reference TRBV9 and TRBJ1-1 provide the parts outside the CDR3, is DSGVTQTPKHLITATGQRVTLRCSPRSGDLSVYWYQQSLDQGLQFLIQYYNGEERAKGNILERFSAQQFPDLHSELNLSSLELGDSALYFCASSPEVEMNTEAFFGQGTRLTVV.